Listed below are T cell receptor beta chains from one sample, sequenced in a study of early T cells in non-severe SARS-CoV-2 infection. One entry per CDR3 protein, called by TCRdb with MiXCR from the 5' RACE reads. The sample holds 70,000 to 95,000 distinct CDR3 sequences; over 9% are singletons and the top ten take approximately 4.5%. The material sequenced was whole blood. The receptors come from an adult who was a healthcare worker with PCR-confirmed SARS-CoV-2 infection or an uninfected control (not recorded which). Both conserved end residues are part of each CDR3. A D gene is named only where the DNA matches it firmly. Size tells how often a clone was seen (once, few, many) or the class of an expanded clone, and some rows leave it out.

d_call: NA
clone_size: few
j_call: TRBJ1-2
v_call: TRBV20-1
cdr3_nt: TGCAGTGCTAGGGAGTCGGATCTTATCTATGGCTACACCTTC
cdr3_aa: CSARESDLIYGYTF

d_call: NA
clone_size: NA
j_call: TRBJ1-1
v_call: TRBV9
cdr3_nt: TGTGCCAGCAGCGTAGAGCAATTGAACACTGAAGCTTTCTTT
cdr3_aa: CASSVEQLNTEAFF

d_call: TRBD1
clone_size: few
j_call: TRBJ2-1
v_call: TRBV11-1
cdr3_nt: TGTGCCAGCAGCCGGACAGGGGTCAATGAGCAGTTCTTC
cdr3_aa: CASSRTGVNEQFF

d_call: NA
clone_size: NA
j_call: TRBJ2-3
v_call: TRBV4-2
cdr3_nt: TGTGCCAGTTACAGGGACTCACGGTATCCAGATACGCAGTATTTT
cdr3_aa: CASYRDSRYPDTQYF

d_call: NA
clone_size: NA
j_call: TRBJ2-3
v_call: TRBV6-5
cdr3_nt: TGTGCCAGCAGTTACACCGGGACCGCCTCGAGCACAGATACGCAGTATTTT
cdr3_aa: CASSYTGTASSTDTQYF

d_call: NA
clone_size: many
j_call: TRBJ2-7
v_call: TRBV12-3/TRBV12-4
cdr3_nt: TGTGCCAGCAGTTTGGCAAGGGTCGATCCTCAGTACTTC
cdr3_aa: CASSLARVDPQYF

d_call: NA
clone_size: many
j_call: TRBJ2-5
v_call: TRBV27
cdr3_nt: TGTGCCAGCAGTTTATCTTGGGGCCAAGAGACCCAGTACTTC
cdr3_aa: CASSLSWGQETQYF

d_call: NA
clone_size: many
j_call: TRBJ1-4
v_call: TRBV6-1
cdr3_nt: TGTGCCAGCAGTGGAACAGGGACTTATGAAAAACTGTTTTTT
cdr3_aa: CASSGTGTYEKLFF

d_call: TRBD2
clone_size: few
j_call: TRBJ2-7
v_call: TRBV29-1
cdr3_nt: TGCAGCGTTGAATCGACTAGCGGGGCCTACGAGCAGTACTTC
cdr3_aa: CSVESTSGAYEQYF

d_call: TRBD1
clone_size: NA
j_call: TRBJ2-7
v_call: TRBV12-3/TRBV12-4
cdr3_nt: TGTGCCAGCAGTTTGATACTCGGGACAGCCTCCTACGAGCAGTACTTC
cdr3_aa: CASSLILGTASYEQYF

d_call: TRBD2
clone_size: many
j_call: TRBJ2-3
v_call: TRBV4-1
cdr3_nt: TGCGCCAGCAGCCGGACACTAGCGGGGGGGCAAGATACGCAGTATTTT
cdr3_aa: CASSRTLAGGQDTQYF

d_call: NA
clone_size: NA
j_call: TRBJ2-2
v_call: TRBV6-5
cdr3_nt: TGTGCCAGCGGGACCCGAGGCGGGGAGCTGTTTTTT
cdr3_aa: CASGTRGGELFF

d_call: NA
clone_size: few
j_call: TRBJ2-7
v_call: TRBV11-1
cdr3_nt: TGTGCCAGCAGCTTAACCCCCCCCGGCTACGAGCAGTACTTC
cdr3_aa: CASSLTPPGYEQYF

d_call: NA
clone_size: NA
j_call: TRBJ2-3
v_call: TRBV9
cdr3_nt: TGTGCCAGCAGCGTATTAGGGTTTAACACAGATACGCAGTATTTT
cdr3_aa: CASSVLGFNTDTQYF